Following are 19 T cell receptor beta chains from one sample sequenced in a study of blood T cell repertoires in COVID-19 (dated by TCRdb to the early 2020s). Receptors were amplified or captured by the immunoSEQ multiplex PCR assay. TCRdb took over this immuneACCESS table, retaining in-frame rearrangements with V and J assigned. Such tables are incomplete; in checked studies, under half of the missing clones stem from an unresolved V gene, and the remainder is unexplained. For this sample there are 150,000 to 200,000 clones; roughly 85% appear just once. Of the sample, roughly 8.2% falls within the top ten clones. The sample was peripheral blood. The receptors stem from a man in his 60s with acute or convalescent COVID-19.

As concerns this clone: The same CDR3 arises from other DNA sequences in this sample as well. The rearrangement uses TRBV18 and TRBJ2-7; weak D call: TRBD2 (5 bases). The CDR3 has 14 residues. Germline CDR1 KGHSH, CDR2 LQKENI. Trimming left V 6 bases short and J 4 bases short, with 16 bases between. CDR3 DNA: TGTGCCAGCTCCCCCGGACTCGTTTCTTACGAGCAGTACTTC. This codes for CASSPGLVSYEQYF.

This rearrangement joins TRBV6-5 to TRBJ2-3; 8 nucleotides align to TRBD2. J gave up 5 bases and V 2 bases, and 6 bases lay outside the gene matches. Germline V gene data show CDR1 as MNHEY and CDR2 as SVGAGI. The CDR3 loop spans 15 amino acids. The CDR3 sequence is CASSYRGTRGDTQYF. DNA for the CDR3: TGTGCCAGCAGTTACCGCGGGACTAGAGGAGATACGCAGTATTTT.

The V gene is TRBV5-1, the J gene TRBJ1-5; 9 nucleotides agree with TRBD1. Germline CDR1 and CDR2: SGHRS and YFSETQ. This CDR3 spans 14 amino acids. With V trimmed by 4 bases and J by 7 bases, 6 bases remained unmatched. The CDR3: CASSTGTGQQPQHF. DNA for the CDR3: TGCGCCAGCAGCACCGGGACAGGGCAACAGCCCCAGCATTTT.

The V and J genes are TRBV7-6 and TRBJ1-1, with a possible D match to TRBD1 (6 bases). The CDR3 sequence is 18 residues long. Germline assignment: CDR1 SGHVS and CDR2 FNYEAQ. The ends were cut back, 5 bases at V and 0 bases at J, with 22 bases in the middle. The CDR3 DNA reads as TGTGCCAGCAGCGCAAGGGGGTCACAGGGACGGGTGAACACTGAAGCTTTCTTT. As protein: CASSARGSQGRVNTEAFF.

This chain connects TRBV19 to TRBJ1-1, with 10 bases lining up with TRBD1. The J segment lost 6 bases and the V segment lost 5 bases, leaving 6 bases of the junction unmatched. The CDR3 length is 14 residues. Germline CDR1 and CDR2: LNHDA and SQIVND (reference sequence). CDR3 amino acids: CASSPTGGVSEAFF. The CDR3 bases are TGTGCCAGTAGTCCGACAGGGGGCGTCTCTGAAGCTTTCTTT.

This CDR3 reads CASKQGQGDSPLHF. CDR3 nucleotides: TGCGCCAGCAAACAAGGACAGGGGGATTCACCCCTCCACTTT. The J gene is TRBJ1-6, the V gene TRBV5-1; 10 bases are a match to TRBD1. The J segment lost 8 bases and the V segment lost 6 bases, leaving 5 bases of the junction unmatched. The CDR3 has 14 amino acids. Germline V gene sequence: CDR1 SGHRS, CDR2 YFSETQ.

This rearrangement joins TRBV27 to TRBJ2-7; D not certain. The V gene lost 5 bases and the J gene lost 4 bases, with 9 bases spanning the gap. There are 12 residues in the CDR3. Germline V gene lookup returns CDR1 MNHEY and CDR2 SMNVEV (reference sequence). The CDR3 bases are TGTGCCAGCAGTCCCGGCGGTTACGAGCAGTACTTC. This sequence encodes CASSPGGYEQYF.

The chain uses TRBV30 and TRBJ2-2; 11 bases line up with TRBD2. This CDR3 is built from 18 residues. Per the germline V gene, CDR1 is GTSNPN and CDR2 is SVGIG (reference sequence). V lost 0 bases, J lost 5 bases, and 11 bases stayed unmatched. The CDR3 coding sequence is TGTGCCTGGAGTGTATTTGCACTAGCGGGAGACGGGACCGGGGAGCTGTTTTTT. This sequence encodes CAWSVFALAGDGTGELFF.

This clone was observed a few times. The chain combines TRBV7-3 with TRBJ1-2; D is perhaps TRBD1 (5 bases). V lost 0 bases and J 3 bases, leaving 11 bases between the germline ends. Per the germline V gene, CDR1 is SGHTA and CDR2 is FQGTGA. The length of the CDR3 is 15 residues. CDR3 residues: CASSLTSAGYYGYTF. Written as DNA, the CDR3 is TGTGCCAGCAGCTTAACGTCGGCAGGGTACTATGGCTACACCTTC.

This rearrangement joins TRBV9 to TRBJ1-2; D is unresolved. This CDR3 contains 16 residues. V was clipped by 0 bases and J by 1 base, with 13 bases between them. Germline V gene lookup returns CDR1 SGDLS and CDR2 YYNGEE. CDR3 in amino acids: CASSVVPSRGNYGYTF. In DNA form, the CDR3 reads TGTGCCAGCAGCGTAGTCCCTTCCCGGGGTAACTATGGCTACACCTTC. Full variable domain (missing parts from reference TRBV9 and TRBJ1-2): DSGVTQTPKHLITATGQRVTLRCSPRSGDLSVYWYQQSLDQGLQFLIQYYNGEERAKGNILERFSAQQFPDLHSELNLSSLELGDSALYFCASSVVPSRGNYGYTFGSGTRLTVV.

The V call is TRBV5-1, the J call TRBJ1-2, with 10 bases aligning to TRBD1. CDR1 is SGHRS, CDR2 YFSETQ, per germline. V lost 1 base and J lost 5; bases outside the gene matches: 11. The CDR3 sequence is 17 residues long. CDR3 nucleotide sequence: TGCGCCAGCAGCTTGTTTAGCGGACAGGGGGTAACTTATGGCTACACCTTC. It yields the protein CASSLFSGQGVTYGYTF.

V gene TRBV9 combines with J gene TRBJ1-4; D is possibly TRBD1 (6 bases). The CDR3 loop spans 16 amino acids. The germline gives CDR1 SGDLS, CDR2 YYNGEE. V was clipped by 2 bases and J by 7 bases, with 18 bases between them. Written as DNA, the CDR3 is TGTGCCAGCAGCGTCCGGACGGGGGGCAAGGGTGAAAAACTGTTTTTT. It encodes CASSVRTGGKGEKLFF.

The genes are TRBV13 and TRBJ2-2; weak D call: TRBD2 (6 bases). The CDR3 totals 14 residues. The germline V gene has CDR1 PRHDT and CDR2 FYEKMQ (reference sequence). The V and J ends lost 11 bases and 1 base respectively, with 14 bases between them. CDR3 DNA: TGTGCCGGACAAGCGGGCTTGAACACCGGGGAGCTGTTTTTT. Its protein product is CAGQAGLNTGELFF. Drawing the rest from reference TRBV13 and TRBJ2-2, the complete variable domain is AAGVIQSPRHLIKEKRETATLKCYPIPRHDTVYWYQQGPGQDPQFLISFYEKMQSDKGSIPDRFSAQQFSDYHSELNMSSLELGDSALYFCAGQAGLNTGELFFGEGSRLTVL.

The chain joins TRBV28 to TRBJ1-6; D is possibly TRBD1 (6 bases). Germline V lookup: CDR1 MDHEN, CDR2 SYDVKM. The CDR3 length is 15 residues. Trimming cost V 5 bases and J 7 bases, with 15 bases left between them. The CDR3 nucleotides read TGTGCCAGCAGTACCCAACAGGGAAGGAATTCACCCCTCCACTTT. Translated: CASSTQQGRNSPLHF.

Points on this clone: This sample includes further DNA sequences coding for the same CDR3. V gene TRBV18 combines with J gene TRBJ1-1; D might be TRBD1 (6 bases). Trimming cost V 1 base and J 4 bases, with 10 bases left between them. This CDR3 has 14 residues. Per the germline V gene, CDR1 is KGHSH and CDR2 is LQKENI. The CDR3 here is CASSPQGVGTEAFF. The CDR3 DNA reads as TGTGCCAGCTCACCACAGGGGGTAGGCACTGAAGCTTTCTTT.

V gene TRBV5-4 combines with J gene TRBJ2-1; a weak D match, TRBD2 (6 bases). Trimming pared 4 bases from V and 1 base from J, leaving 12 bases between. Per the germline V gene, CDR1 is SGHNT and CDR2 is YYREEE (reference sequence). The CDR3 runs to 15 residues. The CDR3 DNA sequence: TGTGCCAGCAGCCTATCGGGAGTATCCTACAATGAGCAGTTCTTC. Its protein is CASSLSGVSYNEQFF. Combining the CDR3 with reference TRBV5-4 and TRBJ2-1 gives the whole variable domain ETGVTQSPTHLIKTRGQQVTLRCSSQSGHNTVSWYQQALGQGPQFIFQYYREEENGRGNFPPRFSGLQFPNYSSELNVNALELDDSALYLCASSLSGVSYNEQFFGPGTRLTVL.

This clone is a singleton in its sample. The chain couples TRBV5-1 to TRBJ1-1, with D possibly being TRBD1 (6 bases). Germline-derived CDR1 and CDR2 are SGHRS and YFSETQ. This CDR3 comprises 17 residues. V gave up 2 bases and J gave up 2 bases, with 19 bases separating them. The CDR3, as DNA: TGCGCCAGCAGCTTCCTACCTCCAGGGGACACAAACACTGAAGCTTTCTTT. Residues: CASSFLPPGDTNTEAFF.

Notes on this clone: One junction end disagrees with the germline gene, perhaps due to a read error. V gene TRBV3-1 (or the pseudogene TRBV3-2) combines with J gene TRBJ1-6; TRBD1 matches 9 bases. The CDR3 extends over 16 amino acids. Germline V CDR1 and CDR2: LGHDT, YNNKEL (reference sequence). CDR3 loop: CASSSGQGSFNSPLHF. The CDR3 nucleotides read TGTGCCAGCAGCTCAGGACAGGGGTCCTTTAATTCACCCCTCCACTTT.

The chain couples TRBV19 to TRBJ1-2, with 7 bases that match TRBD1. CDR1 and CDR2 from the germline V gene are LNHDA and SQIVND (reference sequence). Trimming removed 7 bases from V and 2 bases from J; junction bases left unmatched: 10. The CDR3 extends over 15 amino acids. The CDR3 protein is CASTVGQYLNYGYTF. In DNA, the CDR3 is TGTGCCAGTACCGTGGGACAGTACCTAAACTATGGCTACACCTTC. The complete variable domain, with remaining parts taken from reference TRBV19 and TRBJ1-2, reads DGGITQSPKYLFRKEGQNVTLSCEQNLNHDAMYWYRQDPGQGLRLIYYSQIVNDFQKGDIAEGYSVSREKKESFPLTVTSAQKNPTAFYLCASTVGQYLNYGYTFGSGTRLTVV.